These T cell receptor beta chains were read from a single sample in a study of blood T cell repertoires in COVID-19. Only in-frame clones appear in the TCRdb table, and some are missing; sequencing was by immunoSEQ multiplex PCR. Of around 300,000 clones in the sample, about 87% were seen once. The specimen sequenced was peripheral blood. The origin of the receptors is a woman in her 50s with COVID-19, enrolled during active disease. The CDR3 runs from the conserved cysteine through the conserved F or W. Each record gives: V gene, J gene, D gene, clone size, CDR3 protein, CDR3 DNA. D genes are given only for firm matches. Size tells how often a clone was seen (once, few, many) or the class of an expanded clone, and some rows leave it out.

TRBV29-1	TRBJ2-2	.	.	CSAGLIANTGELFF	TGCAGCGCCGGACTGATCGCGAACACCGGGGAGCTGTTTTTT
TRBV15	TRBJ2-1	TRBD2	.	CATSRAQAGGRDEQFF	TGTGCCACCAGCAGAGCGCAAGCGGGAGGTCGGGATGAGCAGTTCTTC
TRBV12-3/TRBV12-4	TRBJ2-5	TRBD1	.	CASSSTGGSTQYF	TGTGCCAGCAGTTCCACAGGGGGCTCGACCCAGTACTTC
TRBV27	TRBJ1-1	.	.	CASSLNPPSLNTEAFF	TGTGCCAGCAGTCTTAACCCCCCGAGCTTAAACACTGAAGCTTTCTTT
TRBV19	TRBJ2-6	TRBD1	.	CASSRQGASGANVLTF	TGTGCCAGTAGTCGACAGGGGGCTTCAGGGGCCAACGTCCTGACTTTC
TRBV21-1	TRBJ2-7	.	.	CASSKNGNLSYEQYF	TGTGCCAGCAGCAAAAACGGTAACCTCTCCTACGAGCAGTACTTC
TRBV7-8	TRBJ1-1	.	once	CASSLGYRNTEAFF	TGTGCCAGCAGCTTAGGGTACAGGAACACTGAAGCTTTCTTT
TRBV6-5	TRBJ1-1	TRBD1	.	CASSRDRITNTEAFF	TGTGCCAGCAGCCGGGACAGGATCACGAACACTGAAGCTTTCTTT
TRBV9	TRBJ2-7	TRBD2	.	CASSFGTSGSYEQYF	TGTGCCAGCAGCTTCGGGACTAGCGGCTCCTACGAGCAGTACTTC
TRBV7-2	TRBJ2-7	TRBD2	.	CASSSGLVKSEQYF	TGTGCCAGCAGCTCGGGACTAGTAAAGTCCGAGCAGTACTTC